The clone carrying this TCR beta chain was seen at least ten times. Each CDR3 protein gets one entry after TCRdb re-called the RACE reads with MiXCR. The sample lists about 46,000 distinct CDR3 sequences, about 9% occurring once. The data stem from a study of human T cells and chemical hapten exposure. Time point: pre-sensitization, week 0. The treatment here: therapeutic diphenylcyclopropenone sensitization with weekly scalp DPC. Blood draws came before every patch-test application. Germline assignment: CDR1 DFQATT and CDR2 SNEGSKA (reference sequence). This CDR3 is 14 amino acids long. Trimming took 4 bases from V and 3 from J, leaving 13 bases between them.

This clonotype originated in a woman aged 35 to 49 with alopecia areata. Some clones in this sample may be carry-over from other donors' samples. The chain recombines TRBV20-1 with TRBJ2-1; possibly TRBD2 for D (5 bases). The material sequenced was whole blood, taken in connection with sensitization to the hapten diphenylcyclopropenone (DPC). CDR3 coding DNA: TGCAGTGCTAAACTAGTCGGGGACTACAATGAGCAGTTCTTC. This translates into CSAKLVGDYNEQFF.